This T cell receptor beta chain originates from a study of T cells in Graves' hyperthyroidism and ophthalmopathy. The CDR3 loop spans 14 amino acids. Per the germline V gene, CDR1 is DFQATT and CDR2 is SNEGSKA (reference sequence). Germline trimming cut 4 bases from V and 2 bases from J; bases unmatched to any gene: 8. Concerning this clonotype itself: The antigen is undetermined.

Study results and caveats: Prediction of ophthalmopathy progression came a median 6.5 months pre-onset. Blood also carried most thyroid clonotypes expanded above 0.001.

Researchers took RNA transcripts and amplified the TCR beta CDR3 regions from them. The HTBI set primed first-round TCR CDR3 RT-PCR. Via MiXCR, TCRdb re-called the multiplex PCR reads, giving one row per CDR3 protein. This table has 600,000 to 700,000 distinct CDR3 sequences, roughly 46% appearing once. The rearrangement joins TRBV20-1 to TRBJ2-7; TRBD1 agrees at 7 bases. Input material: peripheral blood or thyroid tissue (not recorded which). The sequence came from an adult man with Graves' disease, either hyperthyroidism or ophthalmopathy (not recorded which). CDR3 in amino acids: CSAKPKTGPYEQYF. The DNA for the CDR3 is TGCAGTGCTAAACCGAAGACAGGGCCCTACGAGCAGTACTTC.